The present T cell receptor beta chain was sequenced within a study of post-analysis software for immune sequencing data. Study findings and constraints: About five TRBV segments, including TRBV5-6, TRBV5-1 and TRBV20-1, were more frequent in patients than controls.

Sequencing libraries made from TCR beta cDNA carried unique molecular identifiers. TCRdb re-analysed the PCR reads in MiXCR, keeping a single row per CDR3 protein. The sample consists of hundreds of thousands of distinct CDR3 sequences, 25% to 30% of them appearing once. J was trimmed by 0 bases and V by 5 bases; bases with no gene match: 10. This CDR3 region has 17 residues. Germline CDR1 reads MNHEY; CDR2 reads SMNVEV (reference sequence). On this clonotype: The antigen is unknown.

Source material: blood. The chain has TRBV27 and TRBJ2-1; 7 bases map to TRBD2. The source is a girl aged 10-17 years with multiple sclerosis. Here the CDR3 reads CASSPSSGESSYNEQFF. In DNA form, the CDR3 reads TGTGCCAGCAGTCCTTCGAGCGGGGAAAGCTCCTACAATGAGCAGTTCTTC.